The 26 T cell receptor beta chains below come from one sample, sequenced in a study of shared clonotypes between healthy human individuals. TCRdb's table, derived via immunoSEQ multiplex PCR, lists solely in-frame clones and lacks some. Seen here are 1.5 million to 2.5 million clones, 85% to 95% observed once, and the top ten hold 0.9% to 1.5%. Naive CD8 cells, CD45RO-negative and positively selected for CCR7, excluded terminally differentiated effector memory CD45RA+ cells. The material sequenced was naive CD8+ T cells sorted from blood. All receptors derive from a man aged 18 to 30 in good health.

V is TRBV7-3 and J is TRBJ2-3; 8 bases line up with TRBD2. This CDR3 comprises 15 residues. CDR1 SGHTA and CDR2 FQGTGA come from the germline V gene. The J segment lost 6 bases and the V segment lost 4 bases, leaving 9 bases of the junction unmatched. The DNA for the CDR3 is TGTGCCAGCAGCTCGGCCGGGGGGGCCGGGGATACGCAGTATTTT. Its translation is CASSSAGGAGDTQYF.

This sequence joins TRBV4-3 and TRBJ2-7, with a weak D call TRBD1 (6 bases). Germline values: CDR1 LGHNA, CDR2 YSLEER. This CDR3 has 15 amino acids. V lost 1 base and J lost 2, with 12 bases in between. CDR3 in amino acids: CASSQVRDNAYEQYF. In DNA form, the CDR3 reads TGCGCCAGCAGCCAAGTCCGGGACAATGCCTACGAGCAGTACTTC.

The chain is built from TRBV19 and TRBJ2-1; TRBD2 matches 12 bases. This CDR3 comprises 17 residues. Germline loops: CDR1 LNHDA, CDR2 SQIVND (reference sequence). The V gene end was trimmed by 5 bases and the J gene end by 1 base; junction bases not matched to a gene: 6. The DNA for the CDR3 is TGTGCCAGTAGTCCTCTAGCGGGGGGGCTTTCCTACAATGAGCAGTTCTTC. This gives the protein CASSPLAGGLSYNEQFF.

V usage is TRBV6-6 and J usage is TRBJ2-7; D unresolved. Trimming pared 3 bases from V and 5 bases from J, leaving 8 bases between. Germline values: CDR1 MNHNY, CDR2 SVGAGI (reference sequence). CDR3 length equals 12 residues. The CDR3 loop reads CASSYLWDEQYF. The CDR3 nucleotides read TGTGCCAGCAGTTATCTTTGGGACGAGCAGTACTTC.

The chain has TRBV28 and TRBJ2-2, with D hard to call. CDR3 length equals 16 residues. V was trimmed by 3 bases and J by 0 bases, leaving 11 bases between them. Germline V gives CDR1 MDHEN, CDR2 SYDVKM. This chain's CDR3 is CASSLLSLSNTGELFF. DNA of the CDR3: TGTGCCAGCAGTTTGCTCAGCCTATCGAACACCGGGGAGCTGTTTTTT.

J is TRBJ2-7 and V is TRBV5-6, with D tentatively TRBD2 (6 bases). Germline V gives CDR1 SGHDT, CDR2 YYEEEE. Trimming removed 2 bases at V and 1 base at J, with 13 bases between. CDR3 length: 15 amino acids. The CDR3 nucleotides are TGTGCCAGCAGCTTACCGGGAGAGGAATCCTACGAGCAGTACTTC. Translated, it gives CASSLPGEESYEQYF.

The chain couples TRBV6-5 to TRBJ1-1; D is unclear. Trimming took off 6 bases at V and 1 base at J, with 12 bases between the two ends. The CDR3 runs to 14 residues. Germline V gene sequence: CDR1 MNHEY, CDR2 SVGAGI. The DNA of the CDR3 is TGTGCCAGCAGCCTAACTCCAGAGAACACTGAAGCTTTCTTT. Protein product: CASSLTPENTEAFF.

A note on this clone: Other DNA sequences in the same sample also yield this CDR3. This rearrangement joins TRBV13 to TRBJ1-1; D unclear. The CDR3 is made up of 13 amino acids. CDR1 PRHDT and CDR2 FYEKMQ come from the germline V gene (reference sequence). The V end was cut by 1 base, the J end by 3 bases, with 6 bases between. The CDR3 loop reads CASSLAPDTEAFF. DNA of the CDR3: TGTGCCAGCAGCTTAGCCCCGGACACTGAAGCTTTCTTT. Together with reference TRBV13 and TRBJ1-1, the CDR3 gives the full variable domain: AAGVIQSPRHLIKEKRETATLKCYPIPRHDTVYWYQQGPGQDPQFLISFYEKMQSDKGSIPDRFSAQQFSDYHSELNMSSLELGDSALYFCASSLAPDTEAFFGQGTRLTVV.

The chain links TRBV5-1 to TRBJ2-7; the match to TRBD1 covers 8 bases. Germline CDR1 reads SGHRS; CDR2 reads YFSETQ. The CDR3 loop spans 15 amino acids. The J segment lost 5 bases and the V segment lost 3 bases, leaving 10 bases of the junction unmatched. The CDR3 region is CASSWVQGGLDEQYF. As DNA, the CDR3 is TGCGCCAGCAGCTGGGTACAGGGGGGCCTGGACGAGCAGTACTTC.

V is TRBV27 and J is TRBJ2-7; possible D gene TRBD1, 5 bases. Per the germline V gene, CDR1 is MNHEY and CDR2 is SMNVEV (reference sequence). This CDR3 has 16 residues. Trimming stripped 6 bases from V and 4 bases from J, with 22 bases between. This CDR3 reads CASSPIGVQGTYEQYF. CDR3 DNA: TGTGCCAGCAGCCCTATTGGAGTCCAGGGAACGTACGAGCAGTACTTC.

The V and J genes are TRBV5-6 and TRBJ2-1; 11 positions agree with TRBD2. Germline lookup yields CDR1 SGHDT and CDR2 YYEEEE. This CDR3 contains 15 residues. V shed 0 bases and J 5 bases; nucleotides not matched to a gene: 1. CDR3 loop: CASSLELAGDNEQFF. CDR3 in DNA: TGTGCCAGCAGCTTGGAACTAGCGGGGGACAATGAGCAGTTCTTC.

The V gene is TRBV4-1, the J gene TRBJ1-1, with a weak D call TRBD1 (5 bases). Germline values: CDR1 MGHRA, CDR2 YSYEKL. CDR3 length: 17 amino acids. The germline V and J ends were trimmed by 0 bases and 3 bases, with 17 bases remaining between them. CDR3 protein: CASSQDIDLLGDTEAFF. The CDR3 nucleotides read TGCGCCAGCAGCCAAGATATCGATTTGTTAGGGGACACTGAAGCTTTCTTT.

This chain joins TRBV5-4 and TRBJ2-7; 8 bases map to TRBD1. The CDR3 sequence is 15 residues long. The germline gives CDR1 SGHNT, CDR2 YYREEE (reference sequence). The junction had 8 bases not matched to a gene; V was cut back by 5 bases and J by 1 base. The CDR3 loop is CASRQDREVSYEQYF. CDR3 sequence (DNA): TGTGCCAGCAGACAGGACAGGGAAGTTTCCTACGAGCAGTACTTC.

As regards this clone: The same CDR3 can be traced to other DNA sequences in this sample. V is TRBV7-9 and J is TRBJ2-1, with 12 bases lining up with TRBD2. Trimming took 1 base from V and 7 from J; bases not matched to a gene: 5. The length of the CDR3 is 16 residues. CDR1 is SEHNR, CDR2 FQNEAQ, per germline (reference sequence). This chain's CDR3 is CASSLVGLAGGNEQFF. The CDR3 DNA sequence: TGTGCCAGCAGCTTAGTCGGCCTAGCGGGAGGGAATGAGCAGTTCTTC.

This chain uses TRBV19 with TRBJ1-1, with D possibly TRBD1 on 6 matching bases. This CDR3 has 15 residues. Germline lookup yields CDR1 LNHDA and CDR2 SQIVND (reference sequence). The V and J ends lost 3 bases and 1 base respectively, with 12 bases between them. CDR3: CASSMTGGGNTEAFF. The CDR3 DNA follows: TGTGCCAGTAGTATGACGGGGGGCGGGAACACTGAAGCTTTCTTT.

V usage is TRBV29-1 and J usage is TRBJ2-2; D is tentatively TRBD1 or TRBD2 (5 bases each). The CDR3 spans 13 residues. Germline V CDR1 and CDR2: SQVTM, ANQGSEA. CDR3 nucleotide sequence: TGCGGCGGAGGCAGGGCGAACACCGGGGAGCTGTTTTTT. It encodes CGGGRANTGELFF.

The rearrangement joins TRBV9 to TRBJ2-3; D is perhaps TRBD1 (5 bases). The CDR3 totals 13 residues. The V gene lost 4 bases and the J gene lost 3 bases, with 9 bases spanning the gap. In germline, CDR1 is SGDLS, CDR2 YYNGEE. The CDR3 reads CASSTDRTDTQYF. CDR3 nucleotides: TGTGCCAGCAGCACAGACAGAACAGATACGCAGTATTTT.

The chain links TRBV28 to TRBJ2-6; 10 bases are shared with TRBD1. The CDR3 contains 17 residues. J was trimmed by 4 bases and V by 4 bases; bases with no gene match: 7. Per germline, CDR1 MDHEN and CDR2 SYDVKM. The CDR3 here is CASSSPRQGAGANVLTF. The CDR3 DNA is TGTGCCAGCAGTTCACCAAGACAGGGGGCCGGGGCCAACGTCCTGACTTTC.

This chain links TRBV28 with TRBJ2-6; D is unresolved. There are 15 residues in the CDR3. The V gene's germline CDR1 is MDHEN and CDR2 SYDVKM. Trimming removed 4 bases from V and 2 bases from J, with 9 bases in between. The chain's CDR3 is CASSSFDTGANVLTF. The CDR3 DNA reads as TGTGCCAGCAGTTCCTTTGACACTGGGGCCAACGTCCTGACTTTC.

The chain carries TRBV6-6 and TRBJ2-5; 11 bases are a match to TRBD2. This CDR3 has 14 amino acids. Trimming removed 5 bases from V and 5 bases from J; junction bases left unmatched: 4. Germline CDR1 reads MNHNY; CDR2 reads SVGAGI (reference sequence). CDR3 protein: CASSPWTSGETQYF. Written as DNA, the CDR3 is TGTGCCAGCAGTCCCTGGACTAGCGGGGAGACCCAGTACTTC.

The gene calls are TRBV5-1 and TRBJ2-2; perhaps TRBD1 as D (6 bases). Germline CDR1 SGHRS, CDR2 YFSETQ. This CDR3 is 15 amino acids long. The V gene lost 4 bases and the J gene lost 3 bases, with 13 bases spanning the gap. The chain's CDR3 is CASSGSAGDTGELFF. The DNA of the CDR3 is TGCGCCAGCAGCGGGTCCGCAGGGGACACCGGGGAGCTGTTTTTT. Based on the CDR3 plus reference TRBV5-1 and TRBJ2-2, the full variable domain is KAGVTQTPRYLIKTRGQQVTLSCSPISGHRSVSWYQQTPGQGLQFLFEYFSETQRNKGNFPGRFSGRQFSNSRSEMNVSTLELGDSALYLCASSGSAGDTGELFFGEGSRLTVL.

The chain uses TRBV4-2 and TRBJ2-3, with no clear D. Germline-derived CDR1 and CDR2 are LGHNA and YNFKEQ. The germline V and J ends were trimmed by 0 bases and 3 bases, with 10 bases remaining between them. The CDR3 runs to 15 residues. CDR3 sequence: CASSQEGDSTDTQYF. CDR3 DNA sequence: TGTGCCAGCAGCCAAGAAGGCGACTCTACAGATACGCAGTATTTT.

The rearrangement uses TRBV28 and TRBJ1-1; D uncertain. Germline V gene sequence: CDR1 MDHEN, CDR2 SYDVKM. This CDR3 has 14 residues. V lost 5 bases, J lost 3 bases, and 13 bases lay in between. CDR3 residues: CASSGREYDTEAFF. DNA for the CDR3: TGTGCCAGCAGTGGGAGGGAATATGACACTGAAGCTTTCTTT.

The rearrangement links TRBV27 to TRBJ2-2; D might be TRBD2 (6 bases). Germline CDR1 MNHEY, CDR2 SMNVEV (reference sequence). The CDR3 loop spans 16 amino acids. V lost 3 bases and J lost 5, with 16 bases in between. This CDR3 reads CASSFFAGLGTGELFF. CDR3 nucleotides: TGTGCCAGCAGTTTTTTCGCGGGGCTGGGGACCGGGGAGCTGTTTTTT.

Note on this clone: The same CDR3 also results from other DNA sequences found in this sample. The chain carries TRBV11-3 and TRBJ2-7, with a weak D call TRBD2 (7 bases). Trimming removed 2 bases from V and 3 bases from J, with 8 bases in between. CDR1 is SGHNT and CDR2 is YENEEA in the germline V gene. The CDR3 extends over 13 amino acids. The CDR3 bases are TGTGCCAGCAGCTTAAGGGGGGGCTACGAGCAGTACTTC. It specifies CASSLRGGYEQYF. The full variable domain, rest sourced from reference TRBV11-3 and TRBJ2-7, is EAGVVQSPRYKIIEKKQPVAFWCNPISGHNTLYWYLQNLGQGPELLIRYENEEAVDDSQLPKDRFSAERLKGVDSTLKIQPAELGDSAVYLCASSLRGGYEQYFGPGTRLTVT.

The J gene is TRBJ2-7, the V gene TRBV10-2; 7 positions agree with TRBD1. The J segment lost 2 bases and the V segment lost 3 bases, leaving 10 bases of the junction unmatched. The CDR3 contains 16 residues. Germline V gene data show CDR1 as WSHSY and CDR2 as SAAADI. The CDR3 coding sequence is TGCGCCAGCAGTGACCAGGGGGAAATTCAAACCTACGAGCAGTACTTC. This codes for CASSDQGEIQTYEQYF.